This T cell receptor beta chain was observed in a study of siplizumab effects on memory and regulatory T cells. Only in-frame clones appear in the TCRdb table, and some are missing; sequencing was by immunoSEQ multiplex PCR. This table holds some 100,000 clones, 95% to 97% found once. To note about this clone: Other DNA sequences in the sample encode the same CDR3.

The source material was naive CD4+ T cells sorted from blood. The receptor was derived from a human donor in good health.

Here the CDR3 DNA reads TGTGCCAGCAGCGTTGAACTAGCAGTAGAAAATGAGCAGTTCTTC. Translated, it gives CASSVELAVENEQFF. The rearrangement joins TRBV9 to TRBJ2-1, with D possibly being TRBD2 (6 bases). CDR1 is SGDLS, CDR2 YYNGEE, per germline. V was pared by 2 bases and J by 7 bases, with 16 bases between. The CDR3 loop spans 15 amino acids. Complete variable domain (other parts from reference TRBV9 and TRBJ2-1): DSGVTQTPKHLITATGQRVTLRCSPRSGDLSVYWYQQSLDQGLQFLIQYYNGEERAKGNILERFSAQQFPDLHSELNLSSLELGDSALYFCASSVELAVENEQFFGPGTRLTVL.